The 7 T cell receptor beta chains given below trace back to one sample, sequenced in a study of blood T cell repertoires in COVID-19. Method: immunoSEQ multiplex PCR; TCRdb's copy keeps in-frame clones and lacks some. The repertoire has almost 80,000 clones, 75% to 95% of them found once; the top ten carry around 0.8%. Sample: peripheral blood. These receptors were obtained from a woman of 80 years or more with acute or convalescent COVID-19.

This chain uses TRBV9 with TRBJ1-6, with a weak D call TRBD1 (5 bases). Deletions cut 0 bases from V and 7 bases from J, with 8 bases between. CDR3 length: 14 amino acids. Germline CDR1 is SGDLS and CDR2 is YYNGEE. The CDR3 nucleotides read TGTGCCAGCAGCGTAGGGGGCGAGAATTCACCCCTCCACTTT. This codes for CASSVGGENSPLHF.

The V gene is TRBV19, the J gene TRBJ2-6; D perhaps matches TRBD1 (6 bases). The V and J ends lost 3 bases and 0 bases respectively, with 12 bases between them. This CDR3 is built from 17 residues. The germline gives CDR1 LNHDA, CDR2 SQIVND (reference sequence). The CDR3 protein is CASSIPGATSGANVLTF. The CDR3 DNA follows: TGTGCCAGTAGTATCCCAGGGGCTACCTCTGGGGCCAACGTCCTGACTTTC.

The rearrangement joins TRBV19 to TRBJ2-3; 8 nucleotides agree with TRBD2. The CDR3 consists of 15 residues. V was pared by 5 bases and J by 2 bases, with 6 bases of the junction left unmatched. Germline CDR1 reads LNHDA; CDR2 reads SQIVND (reference sequence). DNA for the CDR3: TGTGCCAGTAGTGTTAGCGGGGACTTCACAGATACGCAGTATTTT. It encodes CASSVSGDFTDTQYF.

The chain employs TRBV4-3 and TRBJ2-2; 7 positions match TRBD2. Germline V CDR1 and CDR2: LGHNA, YSLEER. The CDR3 consists of 16 residues. With V trimmed by 6 bases and J by 4 bases, 11 bases remained unmatched. The DNA for the CDR3 is TGCGCCAGCAGGCCCAACGGGGGGAGCTTCACCGGGGAGCTGTTTTTT. Its protein product is CASRPNGGSFTGELFF.

The chain is built from TRBV29-1 and TRBJ1-4, with 8 nucleotides matching TRBD1. Germline V gene data show CDR1 as SQVTM and CDR2 as ANQGSEA. J was trimmed by 7 bases and V by 7 bases; bases with no gene match: 8. CDR3 length: 13 residues. Here the CDR3 reads CSGYRGRGEKLFF. The CDR3 DNA reads TGCAGCGGATACAGGGGGAGGGGTGAAAAACTGTTTTTT.

The chain employs TRBV28 and TRBJ2-7; TRBD2 is a possible D gene (6 bases). Germline V gene lookup returns CDR1 MDHEN and CDR2 SYDVKM. CDR3 size: 15 residues. V lost 6 bases and J 0 bases, leaving 15 bases between the germline ends. CDR3 protein: CASSPQRGSSYEQYF. CDR3 coding DNA: TGTGCCAGCAGCCCCCAACGGGGGAGCTCCTACGAGCAGTACTTC.

The J gene is TRBJ1-6, the V gene TRBV11-1, with 11 bases aligning to TRBD1. CDR3 length: 14 residues. CDR1 and CDR2 (germline): SGHAT, FQDESV (reference sequence). With 6 bases clipped from V and 10 bases from J, the junction kept 5 bases outside the gene matches. This CDR3 is CASRPGQGGSPLHF. CDR3 nucleotide sequence: TGTGCCAGCAGACCGGGACAGGGGGGATCACCCCTCCACTTT.